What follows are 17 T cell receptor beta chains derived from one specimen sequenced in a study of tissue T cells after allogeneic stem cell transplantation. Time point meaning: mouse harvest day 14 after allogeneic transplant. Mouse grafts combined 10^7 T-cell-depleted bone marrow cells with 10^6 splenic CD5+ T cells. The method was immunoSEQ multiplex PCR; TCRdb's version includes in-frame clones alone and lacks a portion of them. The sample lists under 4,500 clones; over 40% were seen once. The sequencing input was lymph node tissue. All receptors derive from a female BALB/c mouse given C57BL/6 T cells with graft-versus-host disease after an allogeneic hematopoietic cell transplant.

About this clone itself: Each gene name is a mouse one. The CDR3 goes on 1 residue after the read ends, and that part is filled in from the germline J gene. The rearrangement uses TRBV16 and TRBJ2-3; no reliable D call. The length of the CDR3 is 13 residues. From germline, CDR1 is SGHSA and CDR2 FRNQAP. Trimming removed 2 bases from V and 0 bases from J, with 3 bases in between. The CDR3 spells CASSLPSAETLYF. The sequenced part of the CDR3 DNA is TGTGCAAGCAGCTTACCTAGTGCAGAAACGCTGTAT.

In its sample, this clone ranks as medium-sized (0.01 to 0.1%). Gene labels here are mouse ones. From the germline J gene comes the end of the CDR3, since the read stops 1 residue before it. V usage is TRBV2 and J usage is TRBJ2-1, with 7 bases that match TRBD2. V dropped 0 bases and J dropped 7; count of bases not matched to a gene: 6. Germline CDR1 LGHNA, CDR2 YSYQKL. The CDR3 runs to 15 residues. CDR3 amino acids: CASSQETGARAEQFF. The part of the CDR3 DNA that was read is TGTGCCAGCAGCCAAGAAACTGGGGCTAGGGCTGAGCAGTTC.

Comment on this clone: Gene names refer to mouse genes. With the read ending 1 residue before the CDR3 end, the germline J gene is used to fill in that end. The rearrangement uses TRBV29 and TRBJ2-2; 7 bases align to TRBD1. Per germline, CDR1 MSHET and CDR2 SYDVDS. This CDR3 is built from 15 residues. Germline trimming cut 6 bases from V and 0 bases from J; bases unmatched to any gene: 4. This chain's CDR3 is CASSPDRANTGQLYF. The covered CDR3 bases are TGTGCTAGCAGCCCTGACAGGGCAAACACCGGGCAGCTCTAC.

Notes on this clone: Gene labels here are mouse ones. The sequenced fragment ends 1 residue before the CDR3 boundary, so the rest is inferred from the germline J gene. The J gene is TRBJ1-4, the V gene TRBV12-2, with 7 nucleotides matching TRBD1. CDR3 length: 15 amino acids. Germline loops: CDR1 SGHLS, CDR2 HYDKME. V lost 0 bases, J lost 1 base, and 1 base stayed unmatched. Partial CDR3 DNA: TGTGCCAGCTCTCTCGGGGACAGTTCCAACGAAAGATTATTT. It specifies CASSLGDSSNERLF. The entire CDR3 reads CASSLGDSSNERLFF.

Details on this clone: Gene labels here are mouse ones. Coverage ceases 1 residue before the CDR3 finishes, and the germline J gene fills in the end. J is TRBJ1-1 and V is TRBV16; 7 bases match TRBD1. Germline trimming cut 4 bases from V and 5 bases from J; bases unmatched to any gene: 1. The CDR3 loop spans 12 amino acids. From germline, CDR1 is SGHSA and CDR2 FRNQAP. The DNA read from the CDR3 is TGTGCAAGCAGCTCGGGACAGACAGAAGTCTTC. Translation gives CASSSGQTEVF. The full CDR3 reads CASSSGQTEVFF.

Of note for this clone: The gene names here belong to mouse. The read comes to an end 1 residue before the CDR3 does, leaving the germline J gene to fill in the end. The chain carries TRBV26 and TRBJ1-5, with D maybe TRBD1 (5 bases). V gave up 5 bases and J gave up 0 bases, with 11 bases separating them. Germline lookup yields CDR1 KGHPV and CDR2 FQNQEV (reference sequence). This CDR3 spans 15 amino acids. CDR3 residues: CASSSPGYNNQAPLF. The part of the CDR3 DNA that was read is TGTGCCAGCAGTTCGCCAGGGTATAACAACCAGGCTCCGCTT.

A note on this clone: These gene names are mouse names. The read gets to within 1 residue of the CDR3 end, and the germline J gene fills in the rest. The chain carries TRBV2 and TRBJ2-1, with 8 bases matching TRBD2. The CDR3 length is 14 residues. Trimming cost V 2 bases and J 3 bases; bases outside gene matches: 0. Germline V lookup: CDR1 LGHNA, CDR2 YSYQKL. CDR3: CASSQTGGYAEQFF. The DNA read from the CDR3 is TGTGCCAGCAGCCAAACTGGGGGCTATGCTGAGCAGTTC.

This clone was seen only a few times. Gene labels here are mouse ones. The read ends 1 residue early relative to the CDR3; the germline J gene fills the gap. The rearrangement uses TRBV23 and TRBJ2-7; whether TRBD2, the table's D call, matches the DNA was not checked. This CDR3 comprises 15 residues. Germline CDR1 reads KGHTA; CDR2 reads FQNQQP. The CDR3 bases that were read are TGCTCCAGCAGTCAATCGTTCCTGGGGGGGCTTGAACAGTAC. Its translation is CSSSQSFLGGLEQY. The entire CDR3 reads CSSSQSFLGGLEQYF.

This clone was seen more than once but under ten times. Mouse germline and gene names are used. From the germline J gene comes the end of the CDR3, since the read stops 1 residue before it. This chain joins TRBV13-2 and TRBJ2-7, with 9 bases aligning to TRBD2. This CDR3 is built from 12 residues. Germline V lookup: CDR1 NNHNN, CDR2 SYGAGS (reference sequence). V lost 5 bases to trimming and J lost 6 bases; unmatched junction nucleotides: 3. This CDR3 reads CASGDWGGEQYF. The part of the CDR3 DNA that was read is TGTGCCAGCGGGGACTGGGGTGGTGAACAGTAC.

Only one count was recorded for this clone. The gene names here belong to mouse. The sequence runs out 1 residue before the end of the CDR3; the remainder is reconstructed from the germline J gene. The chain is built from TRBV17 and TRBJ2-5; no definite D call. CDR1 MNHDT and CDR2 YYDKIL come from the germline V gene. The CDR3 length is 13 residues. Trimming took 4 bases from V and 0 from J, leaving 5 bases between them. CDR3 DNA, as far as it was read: TGTGCTAGCAGTACAATTAACCAAGACACCCAGTAC. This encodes CASSTINQDTQY. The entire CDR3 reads CASSTINQDTQYF.

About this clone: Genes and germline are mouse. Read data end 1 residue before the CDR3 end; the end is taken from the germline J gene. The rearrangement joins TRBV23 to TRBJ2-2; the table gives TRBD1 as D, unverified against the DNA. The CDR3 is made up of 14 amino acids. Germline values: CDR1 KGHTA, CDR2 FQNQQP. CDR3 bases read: TGCTCCAGCAGTCAATCGACAGGGACCGGGCAGCTCTAC. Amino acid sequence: CSSSQSTGTGQLY. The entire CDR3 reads CSSSQSTGTGQLYF.

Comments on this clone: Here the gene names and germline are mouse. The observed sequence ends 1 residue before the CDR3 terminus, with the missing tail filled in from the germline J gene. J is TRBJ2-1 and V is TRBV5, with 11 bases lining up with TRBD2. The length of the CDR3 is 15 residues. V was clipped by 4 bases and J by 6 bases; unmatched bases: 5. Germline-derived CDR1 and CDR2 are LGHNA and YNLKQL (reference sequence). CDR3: CASSPDWGVGAEQFF. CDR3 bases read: TGTGCCAGCAGCCCGGACTGGGGGGTGGGTGCTGAGCAGTTC.

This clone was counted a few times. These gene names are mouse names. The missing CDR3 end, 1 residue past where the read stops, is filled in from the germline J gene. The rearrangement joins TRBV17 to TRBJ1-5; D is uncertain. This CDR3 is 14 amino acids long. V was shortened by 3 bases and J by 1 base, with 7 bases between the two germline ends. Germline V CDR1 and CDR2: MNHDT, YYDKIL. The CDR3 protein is CASSRGRNNQAPLF. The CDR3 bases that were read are TGTGCTAGCAGTAGGGGCAGAAACAACCAGGCTCCGCTT. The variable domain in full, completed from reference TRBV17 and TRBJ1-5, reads DTTVKQNPRYKLARVGKPVNLICSQTMNHDTMYWYQKKPNQAPKLLLFYYDKILNREADTFEKFQSSRPNNSFCSLYIGSAGLEYSAMYLCASSRGRNNQAPLFGEGTRLSVL.

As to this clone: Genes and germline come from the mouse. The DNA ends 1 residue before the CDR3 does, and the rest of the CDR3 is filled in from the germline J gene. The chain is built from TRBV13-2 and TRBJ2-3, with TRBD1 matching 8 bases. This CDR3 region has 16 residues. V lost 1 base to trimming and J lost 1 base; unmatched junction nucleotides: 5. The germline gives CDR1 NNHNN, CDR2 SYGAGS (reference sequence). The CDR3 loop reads CASGDPRGLGAETLYF. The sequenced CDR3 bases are TGTGCCAGCGGTGATCCCAGGGGGCTAGGTGCAGAAACGCTGTAT.

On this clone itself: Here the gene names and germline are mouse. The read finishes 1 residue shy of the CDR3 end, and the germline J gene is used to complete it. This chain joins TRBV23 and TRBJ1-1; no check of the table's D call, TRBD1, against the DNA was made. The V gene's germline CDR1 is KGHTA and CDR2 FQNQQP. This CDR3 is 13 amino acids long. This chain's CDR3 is CSSSQQGNTEVFF. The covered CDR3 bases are TGCTCCAGCAGTCAACAGGGGAACACAGAAGTCTTC.

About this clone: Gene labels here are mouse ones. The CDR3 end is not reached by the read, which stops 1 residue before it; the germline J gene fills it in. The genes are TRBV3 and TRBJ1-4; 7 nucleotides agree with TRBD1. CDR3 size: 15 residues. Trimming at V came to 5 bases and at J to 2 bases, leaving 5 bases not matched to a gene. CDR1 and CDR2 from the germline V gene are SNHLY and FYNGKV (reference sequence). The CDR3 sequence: CASSPVGQSNERLFF. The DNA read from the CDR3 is TGTGCCAGCAGCCCCGTGGGACAGTCCAACGAAAGATTATTT.

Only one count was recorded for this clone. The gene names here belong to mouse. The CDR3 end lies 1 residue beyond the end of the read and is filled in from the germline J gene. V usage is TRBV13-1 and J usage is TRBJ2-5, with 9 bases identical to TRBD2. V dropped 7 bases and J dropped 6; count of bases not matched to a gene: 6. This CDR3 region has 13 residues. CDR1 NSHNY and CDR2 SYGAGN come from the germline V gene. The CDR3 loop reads CASPPWGGDTQYF. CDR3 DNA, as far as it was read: TGTGCCAGCCCACCCTGGGGGGGGGACACCCAGTAC.